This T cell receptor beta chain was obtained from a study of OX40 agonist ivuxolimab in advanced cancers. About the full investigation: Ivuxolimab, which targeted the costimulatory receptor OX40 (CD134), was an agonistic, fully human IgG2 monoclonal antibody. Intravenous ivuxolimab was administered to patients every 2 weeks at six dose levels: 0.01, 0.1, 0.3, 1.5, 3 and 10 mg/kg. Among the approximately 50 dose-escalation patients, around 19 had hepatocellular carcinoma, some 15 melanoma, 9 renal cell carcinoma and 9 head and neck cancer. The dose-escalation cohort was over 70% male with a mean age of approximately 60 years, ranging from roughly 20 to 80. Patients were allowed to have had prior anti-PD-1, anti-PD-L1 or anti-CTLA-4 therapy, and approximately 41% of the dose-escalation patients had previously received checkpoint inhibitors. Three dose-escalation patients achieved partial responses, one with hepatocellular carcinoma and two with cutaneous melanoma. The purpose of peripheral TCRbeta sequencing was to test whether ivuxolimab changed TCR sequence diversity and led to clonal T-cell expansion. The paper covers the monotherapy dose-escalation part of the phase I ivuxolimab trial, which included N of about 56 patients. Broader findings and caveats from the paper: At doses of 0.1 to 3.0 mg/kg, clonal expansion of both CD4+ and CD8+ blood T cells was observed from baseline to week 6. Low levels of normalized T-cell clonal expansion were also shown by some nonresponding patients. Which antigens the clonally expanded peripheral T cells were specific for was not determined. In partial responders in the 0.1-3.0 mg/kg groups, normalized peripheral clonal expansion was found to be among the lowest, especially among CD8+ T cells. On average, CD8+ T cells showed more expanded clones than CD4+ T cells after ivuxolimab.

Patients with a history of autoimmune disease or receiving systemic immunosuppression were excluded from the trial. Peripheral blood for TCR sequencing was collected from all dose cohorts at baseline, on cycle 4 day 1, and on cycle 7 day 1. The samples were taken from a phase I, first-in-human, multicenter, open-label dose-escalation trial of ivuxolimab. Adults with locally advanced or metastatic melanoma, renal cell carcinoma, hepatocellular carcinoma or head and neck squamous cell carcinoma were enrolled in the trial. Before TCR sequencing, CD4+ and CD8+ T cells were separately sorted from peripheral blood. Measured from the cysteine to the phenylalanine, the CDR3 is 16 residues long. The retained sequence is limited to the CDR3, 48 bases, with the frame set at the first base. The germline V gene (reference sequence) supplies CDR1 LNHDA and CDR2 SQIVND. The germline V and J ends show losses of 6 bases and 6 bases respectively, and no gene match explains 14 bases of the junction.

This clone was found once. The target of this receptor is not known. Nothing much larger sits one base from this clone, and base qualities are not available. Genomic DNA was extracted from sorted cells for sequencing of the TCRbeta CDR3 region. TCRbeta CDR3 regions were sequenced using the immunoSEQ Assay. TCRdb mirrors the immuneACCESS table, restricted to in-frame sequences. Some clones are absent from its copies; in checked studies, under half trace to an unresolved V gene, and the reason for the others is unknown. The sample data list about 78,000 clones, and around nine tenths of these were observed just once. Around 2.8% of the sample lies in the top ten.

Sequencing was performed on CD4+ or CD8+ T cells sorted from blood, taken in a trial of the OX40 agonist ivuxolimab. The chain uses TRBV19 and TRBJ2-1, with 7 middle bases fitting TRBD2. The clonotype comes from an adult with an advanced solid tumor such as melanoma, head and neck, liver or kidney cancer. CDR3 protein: CASSPLRGGQLNEQFF. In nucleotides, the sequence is TGTGCCAGTAGCCCCCTGAGGGGAGGGCAGCTCAATGAGCAGTTCTTC. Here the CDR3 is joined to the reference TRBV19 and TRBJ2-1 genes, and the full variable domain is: DGGITQSPKYLFRKEGQNVTLSCEQNLNHDAMYWYRQDPGQGLRLIYYSQIVNDFQKGDIAEGYSVSREKKESFPLTVTSAQKNPTAFYLCASSPLRGGQLNEQFFGPGTRLTVL.